This T cell receptor (beta chain) was identified in a study of HIV-infected patients and healthy controls. Antiretroviral therapy had run roughly three months, about 14 weeks, before follow-up blood collection. The repertoire came from unfractionated whole blood and reflected all unsorted peripheral T cells. Germline assignment: CDR1 MNHNY and CDR2 SVGAGI (reference sequence). The ends lost 4 bases at V and 0 bases at J; junction bases unmatched: 5. The length of the CDR3 is 16 residues. Reverse transcription used approximately 500 ng RNA and constant-region primers for alpha and beta. Using multiplexing indices, alpha and beta chain libraries were generated apart by chain-specific third strand synthesis. In TCRdb, the 5' RACE reads were re-called with MiXCR into one record per CDR3 protein. Here the sample spans about 8,000 distinct CDR3 sequences, around 6.7% being singletons. Relative to its sample, this clonotype is medium-sized (0.01 to 0.1%). This beta chain is a stray read from a library made for alpha chains; its abundance is not meaningful.

The TCR was taken from an adult with HIV infection. The starting material was blood, obtained during antiretroviral therapy. The chain joins TRBV6-6 to TRBJ2-4; 8 positions agree with TRBD1. For the CDR3, the DNA is TGTGCCAGCAGTTCAGGGGGCCCACTAGCCAAAAACATTCAGTACTTC. Amino acid sequence: CASSSGGPLAKNIQYF.